Sequencing of this T cell receptor (beta chain) was carried out in a study of blood T cell repertoires in COVID-19 (dated by TCRdb to 2018 to 2020). Background for the entire study: Samples covering the acute and convalescent phases of COVID-19 were provided by collaborators in the United States, Italy and Spain. The prospective study material was composed of cDNA or gDNA derived from T cells, B-cell-depleted T cells, or PBMCs. The dataset comprised deeply sampled blood TCRbeta repertoires from subjects exposed to, actively infected with, or recovered from COVID-19. The repertoires were made available in a free public database intended to serve as a resource for research on the immune response to SARS-CoV-2. Samples came from the ongoing ImmuneRACE study (first 160 participants) plus 1,254 subjects from 6 global collaborators. Sample metadata almost always included a de-identified subject ID, COVID-19 status, age in years and sex. HLA class I and class II types, where available, came from metadata supplied by the sample provider rather than from assay-based typing. On the study overall, not on this receptor specifically: How much clinical and demographic metadata was included differed by source and by participant, and the metadata was provided uncurated.

The immunoSEQ Assay, a bias-controlled multiplex PCR, was used to amplify TCRbeta CDR3 regions from genomic DNA. For the original study's pipeline: Nucleated cell counts per sample were estimated from amplification of reference gene primers within the assay. Sequence reads were collapsed and filtered to measure the absolute abundance of every unique TCRbeta CDR3 rearrangement. For each sample, productive Simpson clonality was calculated as the square root of Simpson's diversity index across productive rearrangements. Sourced from immuneACCESS, this table was stored by TCRdb with only in-frame sequences that have V and J called. A share of the clones is absent; for the studies checked, an unresolved V gene accounts for under half, and the remainder has no known explanation. The D gene and trimming were derived from the DNA, and the V and J assignments and clone size from that table. Here the sample has about 51,000 clones; 70% to 85% occur a single time. Together, the top ten hold approximately 2.5% of the sample.

V has 0 bases trimmed and J has 4 bases trimmed; junction bases matching no gene number 7. The CDR3 has 16 amino acids, counting the end cysteine and phenylalanine. The retained sequence is limited to the CDR3, 48 bases, with the frame set at the first base. Reading the germline V gene gives CDR1 SQVTM and CDR2 ANQGSEA. Collaborating institutions collected whole blood in K2EDTA tubes following their own protocols. Collaborator samples were shipped for TCRbeta analysis as frozen whole blood, isolated PBMCs, or DNA extracted from either sample type. A remark on this clone: No cognate antigen has been identified for it. Nothing much larger sits one base from this clone, and base qualities are not available.

This clonotype was obtained from a man between 50 and 59 years old with acute or convalescent COVID-19. The sample comprised peripheral blood. The chain is made from TRBV29-1 and TRBJ2-3; TRBD2 fits 10 bases in the junction. The nucleotide sequence is TGCAGCGTTGAAGATTGGGCTAGCGGGAGTGCAGATACGCAGTATTTT. Translation gives CSVEDWASGSADTQYF.